What follows are 5 T cell receptor beta chains derived from one specimen sequenced in a study of T cell responses to AZD1222 COVID-19 vaccine. TCRdb keeps only in-frame clones here, not all; method: immunoSEQ multiplex PCR. The table has more than 85,000 clones, more than 70% seen once. The sequences come from peripheral blood, collected 28 days after the second AZD1222 dose. Receptors were obtained from an adult who received the AZD1222 COVID-19 vaccine.

This sequence joins TRBV5-4 and TRBJ2-1, with 7 bases aligning to TRBD1. The germline V gene encodes CDR1 SGHNT and CDR2 YYREEE (reference sequence). J gave up 6 bases and V 5 bases, and 14 bases lay outside the gene matches. The CDR3 is made up of 16 amino acids. The CDR3 sequence: CASSPRQGGGGNEQFF. The CDR3 region has the DNA TGTGCCAGCAGTCCCCGCCAAGGGGGCGGAGGCAATGAGCAGTTCTTC.

This clone was recorded once. This chain links TRBV5-4 with TRBJ1-1; 10 bases match TRBD1. Trimming at V came to 4 bases and at J to 4 bases, leaving 1 base not matched to a gene. Germline V lookup: CDR1 SGHNT, CDR2 YYREEE (reference sequence). This CDR3 has 13 amino acids. DNA for the CDR3: TGTGCCAGCAGCGGGGACAGGGGCACTGAAGCTTTCTTT. Its translation is CASSGDRGTEAFF. The full variable domain, its missing parts supplied by reference TRBV5-4 and TRBJ1-1, is ETGVTQSPTHLIKTRGQQVTLRCSSQSGHNTVSWYQQALGQGPQFIFQYYREEENGRGNFPPRFSGLQFPNYSSELNVNALELDDSALYLCASSGDRGTEAFFGQGTRLTVV.

A single count supports this clone. The chain uses TRBV4-1 and TRBJ2-7; D uncertain. With 4 bases removed from V and 2 bases from J, the gap between germline ends came to 9 bases. CDR3 size: 13 residues. Germline assignment: CDR1 MGHRA and CDR2 YSYEKL. CDR3 nucleotides: TGCGCCAGCAGCCCCTCGCTAGCCTACGAGCAGTACTTC. Protein product: CASSPSLAYEQYF.

This chain uses TRBV3-1 (or the pseudogene TRBV3-2) with TRBJ2-2; D unresolved. The ends were cut back, 1 base at V and 6 bases at J, with 9 bases in the middle. This CDR3 is 14 amino acids long. The germline V gene has CDR1 LGHDT and CDR2 YNNKEL (reference sequence). CDR3 region: CASSQVPSAGELFF. CDR3 sequence (DNA): TGTGCCAGCAGCCAAGTTCCCAGCGCCGGGGAGCTGTTTTTT.

This rearrangement joins TRBV27 to TRBJ2-7, with D maybe TRBD2 (5 bases). The CDR3 runs 12 residues. The V and J ends lost 3 bases and 4 bases respectively, with 7 bases between them. From germline, CDR1 is MNHEY and CDR2 SMNVEV (reference sequence). As DNA, the CDR3 is TGTGCCAGCAGTTTTCGGGGATACGAGCAGTACTTC. Translating gives CASSFRGYEQYF.